This T cell receptor beta chain came from a study of metastatic and nonmetastatic thyroid tumors. In the study overall: From malignant and benign thyroid patients, repertoires in blood and in tumor or nodule tissue were compared.

This clone appeared many times. All patients were treatment-naive before thyroid surgery. CDR1 is MDHEN and CDR2 is SYDVKM in the germline V gene. V lost 5 bases to trimming and J lost 6 bases; unmatched junction nucleotides: 8. There are 14 residues in the CDR3. TCRdb re-called clones via MiXCR from the PCR reads. The profile covers some 64,000 clones, with under 5% appearing a single time and around 24% taken by the ten largest. What was sequenced was blood. The sequence was collected from a female donor with papillary thyroid cancer or a benign thyroid nodule (not recorded which). Some clones in this sample may be carry-over from other donors' samples. V usage is TRBV28 and J usage is TRBJ1-2; 8 bases match TRBD1. DNA for the CDR3: TGTGCCAGCAGTCTCTCGGACAGGGACGATGGCTACACCTTC. It yields the protein CASSLSDRDDGYTF.